The TCR beta chain under discussion was sequenced for a study of blood T cells in healthy people across ages. V was shortened by 7 bases and J by 3 bases, with 10 bases between the two germline ends. This CDR3 comprises 14 residues. Next came a second PCR, run for about 6 to 12 cycles, which used a sample-barcoded 5' primer along with a J-beta primer mix. TCRdb re-called the 5' RACE reads through MiXCR, storing one row per CDR3 protein. The sample records hundreds of thousands of distinct CDR3 sequences, under 80% being singletons. This TCR was recovered from a man aged 30 to 45 in good health. The sample was blood. The chain has TRBV12-3 or TRBV12-4 and TRBJ1-6; no clear D gene. For the CDR3, the DNA is TGTGCCAGCACCCTGACTGGCTATAATTCACCCCTCCACTTT. Its protein product is CASTLTGYNSPLHF.